This T cell receptor beta chain was recorded in a study of spatial heterogeneity in lung cancer. The CDR3 runs 14 residues. Trimming took off 0 bases at V and 6 bases at J, with 12 bases between the two ends. Germline V gene lookup returns CDR1 SGHNT and CDR2 YENEEA. Every cDNA TCR molecule received its own unique molecular identifier. Each CDR3 protein is one row after TCRdb ran MiXCR on the 5' RACE reads. Of more than 25,000 distinct CDR3 sequences listed, 5% to 6.5% are singletons. This clonotype has ten or more counts. The time point was: blood at routine non-recurrence follow-up after resection. Tumor, nontumor lung or frozen PBMC supplied whole RNA, sequenced without sorting.

This clonotype was sampled from a male donor with early-stage non-small cell lung cancer. The input for sequencing was PBMCs, taken at follow-up. The chain employs TRBV11-3 and TRBJ2-7; the D gene is possibly TRBD2 (6 bases). The DNA of the CDR3 is TGTGCCAGCAGCTTAGAACCGACTAGTCCCGAGCAGTACTTC. It is translated as CASSLEPTSPEQYF.